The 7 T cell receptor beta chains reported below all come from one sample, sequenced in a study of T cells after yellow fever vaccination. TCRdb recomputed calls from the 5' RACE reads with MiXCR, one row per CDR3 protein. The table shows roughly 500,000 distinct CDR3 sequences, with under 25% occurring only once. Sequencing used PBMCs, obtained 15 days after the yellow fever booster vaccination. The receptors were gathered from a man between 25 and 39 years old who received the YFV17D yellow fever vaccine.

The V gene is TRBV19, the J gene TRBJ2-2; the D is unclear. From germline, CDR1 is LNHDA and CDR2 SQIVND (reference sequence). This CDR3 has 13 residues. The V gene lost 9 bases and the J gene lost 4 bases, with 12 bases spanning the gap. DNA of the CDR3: TGTGCCAGCTCAACTTTAGGCACCGGGGAGCTGTTTTTT. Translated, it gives CASSTLGTGELFF.

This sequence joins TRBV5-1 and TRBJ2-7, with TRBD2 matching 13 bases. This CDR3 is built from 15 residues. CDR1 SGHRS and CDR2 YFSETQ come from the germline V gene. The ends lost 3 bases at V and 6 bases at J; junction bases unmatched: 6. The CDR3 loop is CASSSGTSGISEQYF. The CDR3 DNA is TGCGCCAGCAGCTCCGGGACTAGCGGGATCTCCGAGCAGTACTTC.

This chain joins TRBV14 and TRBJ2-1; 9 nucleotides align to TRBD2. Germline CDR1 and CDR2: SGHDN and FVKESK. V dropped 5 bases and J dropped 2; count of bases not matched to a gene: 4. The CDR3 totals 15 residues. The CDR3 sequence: CASSLAGAPYNEQFF. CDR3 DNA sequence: TGTGCCAGCAGCTTAGCGGGAGCCCCCTACAATGAGCAGTTCTTC. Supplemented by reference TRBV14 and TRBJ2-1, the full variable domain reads EAGVTQFPSHSVIEKGQTVTLRCDPISGHDNLYWYRRVMGKEIKFLLHFVKESKQDESGMPNNRFLAERTGGTYSTLKVQPAELEDSGVYFCASSLAGAPYNEQFFGPGTRLTVL.

CDR3 sequence reads: CASSNVHEQYF. For the CDR3, the DNA is TGTGCCAGTAGTAATGTCCACGAGCAGTACTTC. The chain joins TRBV19 to TRBJ2-7, with D uncertain. Germline lookup yields CDR1 LNHDA and CDR2 SQIVND (reference sequence). With 4 bases removed from V and 5 bases from J, the gap between germline ends came to 6 bases. This CDR3 comprises 11 residues.

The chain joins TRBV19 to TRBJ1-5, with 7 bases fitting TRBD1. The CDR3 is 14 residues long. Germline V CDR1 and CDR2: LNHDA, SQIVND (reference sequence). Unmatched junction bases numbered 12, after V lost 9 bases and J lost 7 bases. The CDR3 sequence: CASKQGINVQPQHF. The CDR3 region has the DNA TGTGCCAGCAAACAGGGGATCAACGTCCAGCCCCAGCATTTT.

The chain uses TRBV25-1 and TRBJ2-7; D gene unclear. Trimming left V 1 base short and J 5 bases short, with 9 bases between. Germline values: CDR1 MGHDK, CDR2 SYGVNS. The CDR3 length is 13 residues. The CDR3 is CASSESDGHEQYF. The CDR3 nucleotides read TGTGCCAGCAGTGAATCGGATGGCCACGAGCAGTACTTC.

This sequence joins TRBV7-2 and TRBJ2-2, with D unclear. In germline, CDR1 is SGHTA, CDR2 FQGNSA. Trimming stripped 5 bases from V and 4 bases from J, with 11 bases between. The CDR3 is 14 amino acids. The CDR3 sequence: CASSPQLGTGELFF. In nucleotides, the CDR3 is TGTGCCAGCAGCCCGCAGTTGGGCACCGGGGAGCTGTTTTTT.